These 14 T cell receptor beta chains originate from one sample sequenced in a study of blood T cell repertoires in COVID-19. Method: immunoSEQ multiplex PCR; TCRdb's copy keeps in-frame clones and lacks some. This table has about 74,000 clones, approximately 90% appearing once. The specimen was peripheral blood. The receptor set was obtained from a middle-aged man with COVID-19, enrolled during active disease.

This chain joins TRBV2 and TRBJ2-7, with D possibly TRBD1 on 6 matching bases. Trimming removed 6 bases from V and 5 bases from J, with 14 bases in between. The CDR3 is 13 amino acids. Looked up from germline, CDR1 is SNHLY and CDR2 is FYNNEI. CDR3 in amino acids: CASRHTGQHEQYF. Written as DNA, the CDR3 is TGTGCCAGCAGGCACACAGGGCAGCACGAGCAGTACTTC.

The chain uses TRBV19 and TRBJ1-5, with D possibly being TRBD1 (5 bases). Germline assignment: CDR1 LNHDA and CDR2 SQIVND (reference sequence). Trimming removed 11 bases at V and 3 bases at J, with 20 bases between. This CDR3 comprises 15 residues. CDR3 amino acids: CASRPNARDNQPQHF. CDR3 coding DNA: TGTGCCTCCAGACCTAACGCCAGGGACAATCAGCCCCAGCATTTT.

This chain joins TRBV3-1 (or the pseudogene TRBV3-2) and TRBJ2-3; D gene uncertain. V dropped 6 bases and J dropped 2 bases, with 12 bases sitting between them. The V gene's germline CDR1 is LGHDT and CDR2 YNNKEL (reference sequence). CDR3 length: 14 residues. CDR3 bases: TGTGCCAGCAGTAGAGGCGGAGACACAGATACGCAGTATTTT. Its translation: CASSRGGDTDTQYF.

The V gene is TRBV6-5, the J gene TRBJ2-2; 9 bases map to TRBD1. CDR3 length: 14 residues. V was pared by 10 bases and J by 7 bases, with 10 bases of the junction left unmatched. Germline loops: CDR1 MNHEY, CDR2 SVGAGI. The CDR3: CAISWTGVNGELFF. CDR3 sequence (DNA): TGTGCCATCTCTTGGACAGGGGTAAACGGGGAGCTGTTTTTT.

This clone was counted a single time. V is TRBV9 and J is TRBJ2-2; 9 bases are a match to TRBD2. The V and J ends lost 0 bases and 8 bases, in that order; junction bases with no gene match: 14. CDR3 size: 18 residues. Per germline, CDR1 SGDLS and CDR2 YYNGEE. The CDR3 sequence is CASSVEVVGLAGSGELFF. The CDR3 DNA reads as TGTGCCAGCAGCGTAGAGGTCGTCGGGCTAGCGGGAAGTGGGGAGCTGTTTTTT.

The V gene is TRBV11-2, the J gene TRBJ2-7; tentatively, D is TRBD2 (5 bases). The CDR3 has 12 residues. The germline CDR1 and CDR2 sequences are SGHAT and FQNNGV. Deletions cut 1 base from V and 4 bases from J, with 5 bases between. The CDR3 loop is CASSLGEYEQYF. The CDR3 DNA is TGTGCCAGCAGCTTAGGGGAGTACGAGCAGTACTTC.

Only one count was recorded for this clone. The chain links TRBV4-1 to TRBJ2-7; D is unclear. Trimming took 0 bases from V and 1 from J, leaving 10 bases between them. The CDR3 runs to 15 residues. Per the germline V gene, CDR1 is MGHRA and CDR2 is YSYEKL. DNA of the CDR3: TGCGCCAGCAGCCAAGATGTTGGCAGATCCTACGAGCAGTACTTC. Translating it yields CASSQDVGRSYEQYF.

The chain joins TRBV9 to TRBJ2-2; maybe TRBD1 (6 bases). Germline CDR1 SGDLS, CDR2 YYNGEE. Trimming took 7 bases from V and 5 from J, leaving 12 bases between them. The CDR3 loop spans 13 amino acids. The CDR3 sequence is CASGGGGTGELFF. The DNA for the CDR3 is TGTGCCAGCGGGGGCGGTGGGACCGGGGAGCTGTTTTTT.

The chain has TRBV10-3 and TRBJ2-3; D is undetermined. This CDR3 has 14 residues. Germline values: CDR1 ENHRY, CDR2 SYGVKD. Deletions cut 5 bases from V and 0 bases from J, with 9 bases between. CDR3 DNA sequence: TGTGCCATCAGTTCTAGGATCAGCACAGATACGCAGTATTTT. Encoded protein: CAISSRISTDTQYF.

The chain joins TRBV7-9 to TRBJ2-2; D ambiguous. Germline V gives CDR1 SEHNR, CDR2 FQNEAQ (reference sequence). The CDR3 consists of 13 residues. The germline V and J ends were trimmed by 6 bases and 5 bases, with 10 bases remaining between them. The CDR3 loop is CASRFSSTGELFF. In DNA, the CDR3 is TGTGCCAGCAGGTTCTCCTCTACCGGGGAGCTGTTTTTT.

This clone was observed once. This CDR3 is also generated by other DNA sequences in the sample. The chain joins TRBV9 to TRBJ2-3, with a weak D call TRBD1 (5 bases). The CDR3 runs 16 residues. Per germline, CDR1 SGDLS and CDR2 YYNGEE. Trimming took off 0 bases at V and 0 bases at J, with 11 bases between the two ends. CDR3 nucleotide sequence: TGTGCCAGCAGCGTAGTCGGGCAGGGTAGCACAGATACGCAGTATTTT. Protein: CASSVVGQGSTDTQYF.

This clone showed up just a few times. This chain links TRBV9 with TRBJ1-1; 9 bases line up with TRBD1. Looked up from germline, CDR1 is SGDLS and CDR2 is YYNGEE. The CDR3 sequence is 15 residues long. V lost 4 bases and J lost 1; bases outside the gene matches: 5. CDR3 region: CASSPRDRANTEAFF. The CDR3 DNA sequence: TGTGCCAGCAGCCCTCGGGACAGGGCGAACACTGAAGCTTTCTTT.

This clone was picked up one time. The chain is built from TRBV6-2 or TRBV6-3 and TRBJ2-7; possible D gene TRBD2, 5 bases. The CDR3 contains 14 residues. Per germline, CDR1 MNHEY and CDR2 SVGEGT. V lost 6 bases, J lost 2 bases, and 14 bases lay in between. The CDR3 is CASRPGGRPYEQYV. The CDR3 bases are TGTGCCAGCAGGCCTGGAGGACGCCCCTACGAGCAGTACGTC.

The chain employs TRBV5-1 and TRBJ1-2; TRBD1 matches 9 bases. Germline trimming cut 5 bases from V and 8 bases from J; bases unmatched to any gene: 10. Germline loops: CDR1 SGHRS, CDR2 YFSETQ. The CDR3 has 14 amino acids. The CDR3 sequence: CASSGGQGPDGYTF. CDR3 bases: TGCGCCAGCAGTGGTGGACAGGGGCCGGACGGCTACACCTTC.